One and the same sample provided the 17 T cell receptor beta chains below, sequenced in a study of regulatory T cells in long-lasting Graves disease. As to time point: newly diagnosed GD, antithyroid drugs for less than 3 months. From RNA extracted from PBMCs, the TCR library was made. The TCR beta library used iRepertoire HTBI primers with Arm-PCR amplification of CDR3. One entry per CDR3 protein, called by TCRdb with MiXCR from the multiplex PCR reads. This table holds 520,000 or so distinct CDR3 sequences, approximately 12% found once. The data were also submitted as part of a second study, on T cells in Graves' hyperthyroidism and ophthalmopathy.

Here the sequenced sample was peripheral blood mononuclear cells (PBMCs), taken at new diagnosis, from a patient treated with antithyroid drugs. Receptors were obtained from a woman between 25 and 40 years old with Graves disease.

This clonotype has only a few counts. The CDR3 loop reads CASSPPEGLAKNIQYF. In DNA, the CDR3 is TGTGCCAGCTCACCACCGGAGGGTCTAGCCAAAAACATTCAGTACTTC. The chain employs TRBV18 and TRBJ2-4; D possibly corresponds to TRBD2 (6 bases). This CDR3 region has 16 residues. CDR1 KGHSH and CDR2 LQKENI come from the germline V gene. V was clipped by 0 bases and J by 0 bases, with 9 bases between them. The complete variable domain, with remaining parts taken from reference TRBV18 and TRBJ2-4, reads NAGVMQNPRHLVRRRGQEARLRCSPMKGHSHVYWYRQLPEEGLKFMVYLQKENIIDESGMPKERFSAEFPKEGPSILRIQQVVRGDSAAYFCASSPPEGLAKNIQYFGAGTRLSVL.

This clonotype was counted ten times or more. The rearrangement uses TRBV9 and TRBJ1-2; unclear D gene. The CDR3 covers 13 residues. Germline V gene lookup returns CDR1 SGDLS and CDR2 YYNGEE. The V end lost 2 bases, the J end lost 2 bases, and 7 bases lay between the germline ends. This CDR3 is CASSVTQNYGYTF. DNA for the CDR3: TGTGCCAGCAGCGTTACACAAAACTATGGCTACACCTTC.

Of note for this clonotype: A far larger clone is one nucleotide away, so this likely arose from a read error. The conserved final phenylalanine or tryptophan is absent from the CDR3, which likely points to a read error. The V gene is TRBV6-5, the J gene TRBJ2-1; 11 bases are shared with TRBD2. Germline V gene data show CDR1 as MNHEY and CDR2 as SVGAGI. J was trimmed by 3 bases and V by 4 bases; bases with no gene match: 2. This CDR3 has 15 residues. The CDR3 sequence is CASSLGTSGYNEQFS. CDR3 DNA: TGTGCCAGCAGTTTAGGGACTAGCGGCTACAATGAGCAGTTCTCC.

This clonotype was recorded many times. The rearrangement uses TRBV28 and TRBJ2-6; D is possibly TRBD1 (6 bases). Germline-derived CDR1 and CDR2 are MDHEN and SYDVKM. V gave up 5 bases and J gave up 0 bases, with 17 bases separating them. The CDR3 totals 18 residues. The CDR3 DNA sequence: TGTGCCAGCAGTACCTTTCCGACAGGTGACTCTGGGGCCAACGTCCTGACTTTC. Translated: CASSTFPTGDSGANVLTF.

The chain combines TRBV5-1 with TRBJ1-2; the D is unclear. This CDR3 has 13 residues. Germline V gene lookup returns CDR1 SGHRS and CDR2 YFSETQ. The V gene lost 3 bases and the J gene lost 4 bases, with 10 bases spanning the gap. This CDR3 is CASSSEGPYGYTF. The CDR3 nucleotides read TGCGCCAGCAGCTCGGAGGGTCCCTATGGCTACACCTTC.

The chain has TRBV7-2 and TRBJ2-7; 7 positions agree with TRBD1. This CDR3 has 13 amino acids. Germline V gene lookup returns CDR1 SGHTA and CDR2 FQGNSA. V gave up 6 bases and J gave up 5 bases; unmatched junction bases: 7. CDR3 nucleotides: TGTGCCAGCAGAAAGACAGGGACCCACGAGCAGTACTTC. Its translation is CASRKTGTHEQYF.

Only a few counts were recorded for this clonotype. V and J are TRBV6-2 or TRBV6-3 and TRBJ2-7; 9 bases align to TRBD1. Germline assignment: CDR1 MNHEY and CDR2 SVGEGT. J was trimmed by 0 bases and V by 4 bases; bases with no gene match: 10. This CDR3 is built from 17 residues. CDR3 bases: TGTGCCAGCAGTTTGATCTCCGGGACAGGGAGCTCCTACGAGCAGTACTTC. This gives the protein CASSLISGTGSSYEQYF.

This clonotype came up many times. The chain links TRBV30 to TRBJ1-1; D uncertain. The CDR3 is made up of 10 amino acids. V was shortened by 3 bases and J by 6 bases, with 5 bases between the two germline ends. The germline V gene encodes CDR1 GTSNPN and CDR2 SVGIG (reference sequence). CDR3 sequence (DNA): TGTGCCTGGAGAACCCCTGAAGCTTTCTTT. This gives the protein CAWRTPEAFF.

The chain uses TRBV19 and TRBJ2-7, with 11 bases fitting TRBD2. The CDR3 totals 13 residues. The germline V gene has CDR1 LNHDA and CDR2 SQIVND (reference sequence). J lost 5 bases, V lost 5 bases, and 2 bases had no gene match. CDR3 in DNA: TGTGCCAGTAGTGGGACTAGCGGTAACGAGCAGTACTTC. Its protein product is CASSGTSGNEQYF.

This clonotype came up many times. The rearrangement joins TRBV29-1 to TRBJ1-1; maybe TRBD1 (6 bases). Trimming cost V 2 bases and J 12 bases, with 13 bases left between them. The CDR3 length is 11 residues. Per germline, CDR1 SQVTM and CDR2 ANQGSEA. The CDR3, as DNA: TGCAGCGTTGAATCGGGGACACGGCCTTTCTTT. It yields the protein CSVESGTRPFF. Full variable domain (rest looked up from reference TRBV29-1 and TRBJ1-1): SAVISQKPSRDICQRGTSLTIQCQVDSQVTMMFWYRQQPGQSLTLIATANQGSEATYESGFVIDKFPISRPNLTFSTLTVSNMSPEDSSIYLCSVESGTRPFFGQGTRLTVV.

V usage is TRBV7-9 and J usage is TRBJ2-2; D is undetermined. The CDR3 spans 16 residues. V was shortened by 5 bases and J by 2 bases, with 15 bases between the two germline ends. Germline assignment: CDR1 SEHNR and CDR2 FQNEAQ (reference sequence). The CDR3, as DNA: TGTGCCAGCAGCCTGCTGCTAGGCGGTAACACCGGGGAGCTGTTTTTT. It codes for CASSLLLGGNTGELFF.

There are many counts of this clonotype. The J gene is TRBJ2-1, the V gene TRBV6-1; possibly TRBD2 for D (6 bases). This CDR3 has 15 amino acids. CDR1 and CDR2 from the germline V gene are MNHNS and SASEGT. The ends were cut back, 5 bases at V and 7 bases at J, with 18 bases in the middle. CDR3 region: CASSQGDFVVNEQFF. The CDR3 bases are TGTGCCAGCAGTCAAGGGGACTTTGTGGTAAATGAGCAGTTCTTC.

This clonotype was recorded at least ten times. J is TRBJ1-6 and V is TRBV7-8; no clear D gene. The V end lost 1 base, the J end lost 8 bases, and 21 bases lay between the germline ends. Germline V CDR1 and CDR2: SGHVS, FQNEAQ. CDR3 size: 18 residues. In nucleotides, the CDR3 is TGTGCCAGCAGCTTAGAATTCGCGGATACGGGATATGATTCACCCCTCCACTTT. Its protein is CASSLEFADTGYDSPLHF.

This clonotype was recorded many times. The V gene is TRBV29-1, the J gene TRBJ1-4; TRBD1 might be the D (5 bases). The germline CDR1 and CDR2 sequences are SQVTM and ANQGSEA. CDR3 length equals 13 residues. Deletions cut 6 bases from V and 4 bases from J, with 12 bases between. The CDR3 nucleotides are TGCAGCGTGGGACTGAGCTTTAATGAAAAACTGTTTTTT. Translated, it gives CSVGLSFNEKLFF.

J is TRBJ2-2 and V is TRBV6-1; no clear D. Looked up from germline, CDR1 is MNHNS and CDR2 is SASEGT. V lost 5 bases to trimming and J lost 3 bases, with 7 bases between them. The CDR3 totals 13 residues. CDR3 region: CASSQLYTGELFF. In DNA, the CDR3 is TGTGCCAGCAGTCAACTATACACCGGGGAGCTGTTTTTT.

This clonotype appeared a few times. The chain uses TRBV11-2 and TRBJ2-1; maybe TRBD1 (6 bases). Germline CDR1 SGHAT, CDR2 FQNNGV. Trimming stripped 5 bases from V and 6 bases from J, with 17 bases between. CDR3 length: 15 residues. The CDR3 reads CASSNRGGVGNEQFF. The CDR3 coding sequence is TGTGCCAGCAGCAACAGAGGGGGAGTAGGCAATGAGCAGTTCTTC.

Many counts were recorded for this clonotype. This rearrangement joins TRBV11-2 to TRBJ2-7; 8 positions match TRBD1. Germline CDR1 and CDR2: SGHAT and FQNNGV. The trim removed 5 bases at V and 6 bases at J, leaving 6 bases unmatched. The length of the CDR3 is 13 residues. The CDR3 loop is CASSPRTGLEQYF. CDR3 bases: TGTGCCAGCAGCCCCCGGACAGGGCTCGAGCAGTACTTC.